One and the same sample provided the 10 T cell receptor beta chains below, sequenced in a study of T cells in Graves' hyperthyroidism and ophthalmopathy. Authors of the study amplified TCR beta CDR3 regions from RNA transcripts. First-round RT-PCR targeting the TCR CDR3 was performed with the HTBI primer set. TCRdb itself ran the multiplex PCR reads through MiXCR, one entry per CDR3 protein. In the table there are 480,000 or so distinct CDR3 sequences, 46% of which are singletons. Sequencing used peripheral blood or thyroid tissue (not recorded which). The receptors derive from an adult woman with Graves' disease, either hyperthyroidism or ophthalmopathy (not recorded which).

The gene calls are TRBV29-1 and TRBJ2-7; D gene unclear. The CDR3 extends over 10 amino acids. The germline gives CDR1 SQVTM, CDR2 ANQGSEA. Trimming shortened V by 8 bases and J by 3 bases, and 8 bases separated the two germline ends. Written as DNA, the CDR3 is TGCAGCTTAAGCAGCTACGAGCAGTACTTC. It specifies CSLSSYEQYF.

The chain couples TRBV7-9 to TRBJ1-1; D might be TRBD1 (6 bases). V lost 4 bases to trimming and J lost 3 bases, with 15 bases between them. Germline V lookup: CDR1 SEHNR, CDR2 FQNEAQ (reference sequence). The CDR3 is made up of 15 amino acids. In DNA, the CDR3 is TGTGCCAGCAGCTGGCCAGGGGTGAAGGACACTGAAGCTTTCTTT. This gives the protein CASSWPGVKDTEAFF.

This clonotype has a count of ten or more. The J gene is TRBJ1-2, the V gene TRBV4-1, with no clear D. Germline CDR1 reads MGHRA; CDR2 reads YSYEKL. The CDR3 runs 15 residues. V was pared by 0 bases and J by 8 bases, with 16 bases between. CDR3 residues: CASSQDRGIRYGYTF. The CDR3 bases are TGCGCCAGCAGCCAAGATCGAGGCATTCGGTACGGCTACACCTTC.

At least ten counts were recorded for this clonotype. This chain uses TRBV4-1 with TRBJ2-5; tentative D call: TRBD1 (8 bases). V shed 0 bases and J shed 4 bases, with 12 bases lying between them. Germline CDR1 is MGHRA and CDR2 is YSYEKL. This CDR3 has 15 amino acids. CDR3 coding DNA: TGCGCCAGCAGCCAAGATTACAGGGGGGGAGAGACCCAGTACTTC. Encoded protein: CASSQDYRGGETQYF.

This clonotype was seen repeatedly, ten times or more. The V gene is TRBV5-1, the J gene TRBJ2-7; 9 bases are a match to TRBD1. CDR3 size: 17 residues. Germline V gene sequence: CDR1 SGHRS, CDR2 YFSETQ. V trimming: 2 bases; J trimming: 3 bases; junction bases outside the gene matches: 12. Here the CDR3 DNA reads TGCGCCAGCAGCTTATATTCCGGGACAGGGAGCCTCTACGAGCAGTACTTC. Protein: CASSLYSGTGSLYEQYF.

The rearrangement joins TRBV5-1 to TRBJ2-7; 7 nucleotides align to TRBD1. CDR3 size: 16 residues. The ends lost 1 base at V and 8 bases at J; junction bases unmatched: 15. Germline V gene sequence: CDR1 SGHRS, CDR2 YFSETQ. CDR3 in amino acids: CASSLTGQTPFRQQYF. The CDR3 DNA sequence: TGCGCCAGCAGCTTGACGGGACAGACGCCCTTTAGGCAGCAGTACTTC.

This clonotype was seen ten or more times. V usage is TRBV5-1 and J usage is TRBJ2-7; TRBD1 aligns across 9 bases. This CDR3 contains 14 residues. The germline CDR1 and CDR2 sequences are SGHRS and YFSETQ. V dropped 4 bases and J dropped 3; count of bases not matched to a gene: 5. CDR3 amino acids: CASSQGTGYYEQYF. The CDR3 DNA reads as TGCGCCAGCAGCCAAGGGACAGGGTACTACGAGCAGTACTTC.

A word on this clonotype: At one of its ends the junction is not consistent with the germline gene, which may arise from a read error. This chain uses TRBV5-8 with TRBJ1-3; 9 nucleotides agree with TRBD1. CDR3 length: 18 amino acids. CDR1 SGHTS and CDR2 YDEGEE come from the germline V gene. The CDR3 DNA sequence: TGCGCCAGCAGCCGCGGGACAGGGAGGCTACTCTCTGGAAACACCATATATTTT. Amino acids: CASSRGTGRLLSGNTIYF.

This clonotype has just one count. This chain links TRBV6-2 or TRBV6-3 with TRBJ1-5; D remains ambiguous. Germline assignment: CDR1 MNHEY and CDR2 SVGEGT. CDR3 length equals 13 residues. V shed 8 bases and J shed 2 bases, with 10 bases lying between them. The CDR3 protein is CASGESGNQPQHF. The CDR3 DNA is TGTGCCAGCGGGGAATCGGGCAATCAGCCCCAGCATTTT.

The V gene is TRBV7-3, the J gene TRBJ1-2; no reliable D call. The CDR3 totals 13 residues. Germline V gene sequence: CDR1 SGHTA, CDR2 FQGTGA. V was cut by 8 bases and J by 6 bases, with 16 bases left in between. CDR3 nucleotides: TGTGCCAGCGGCCCGGGTGGGGTTCATGGCTACACCTTC. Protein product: CASGPGGVHGYTF.